This T cell receptor beta chain is from a study of cytomegalovirus exposure and HLA in healthy donors. Across the study: The 110 or so validation repertoires were produced on the same platform as the roughly 660 repertoires of the first cohort. This was reported in a later analysis.

Only in-frame clones appear in the TCRdb table, and some are missing; sequencing was by immunoSEQ multiplex PCR. The sample yields over 120,000 clones, roughly 89% seen once. Findings and caveats of the study: TCR clusters originating in the first cohort tended to co-occur in the 120 validation repertoires, according to a later analysis. Cytomegalovirus association was listed for around 170 TCR beta chains.

As to this clone: Antigen specificity is unknown.

Trimming shortened V by 5 bases and J by 0 bases, and 8 bases separated the two germline ends. Per germline, CDR1 LNHDA and CDR2 SQIVND (reference sequence). The CDR3 spans 14 residues. Separate from the approximately 670-subject first cohort, the roughly 120-subject validation cohort was the one that the donors belonged to. The clonotype comes from a young woman in good health and CMV-seropositive. The V call is TRBV19, the J call TRBJ1-3; tentative D call: TRBD1 (6 bases). The sequencing input was PBMCs. The CDR3 here is CASSGQNSGNTIYF. The CDR3 DNA follows: TGTGCCAGTAGTGGACAGAACTCTGGAAACACCATATATTTT.